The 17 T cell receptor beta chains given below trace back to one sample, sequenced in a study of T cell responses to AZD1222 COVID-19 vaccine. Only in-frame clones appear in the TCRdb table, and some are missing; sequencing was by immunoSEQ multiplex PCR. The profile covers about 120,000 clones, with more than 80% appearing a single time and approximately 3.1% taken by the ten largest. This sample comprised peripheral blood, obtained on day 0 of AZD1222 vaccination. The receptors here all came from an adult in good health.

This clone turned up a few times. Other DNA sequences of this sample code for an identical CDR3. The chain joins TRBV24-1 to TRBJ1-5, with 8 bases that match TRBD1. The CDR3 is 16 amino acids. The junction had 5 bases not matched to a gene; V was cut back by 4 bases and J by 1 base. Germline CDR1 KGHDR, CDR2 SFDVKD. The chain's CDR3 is CATSDRRTGSNQPQHF. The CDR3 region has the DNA TGTGCCACCAGTGACCGCCGGACAGGGAGCAATCAGCCCCAGCATTTT.

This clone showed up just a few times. In DNA, the CDR3 is TGTGCCAGCAGCCCCCCAGGGGATAATCAGCCCCAGCATTTT. This gives the protein CASSPPGDNQPQHF. This chain uses TRBV6-2 or TRBV6-3 with TRBJ1-5, with D tentatively TRBD1 (6 bases). With 6 bases removed from V and 4 bases from J, the gap between germline ends came to 13 bases. From germline, CDR1 is MNHEY and CDR2 SVGEGT. CDR3 length: 14 amino acids.

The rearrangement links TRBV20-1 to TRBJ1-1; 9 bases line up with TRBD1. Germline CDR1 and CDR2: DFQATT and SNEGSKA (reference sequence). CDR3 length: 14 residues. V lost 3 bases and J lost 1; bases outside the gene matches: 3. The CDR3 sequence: CSASPDRGNTEAFF. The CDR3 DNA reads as TGCAGTGCTAGTCCGGACAGGGGGAACACTGAAGCTTTCTTT.

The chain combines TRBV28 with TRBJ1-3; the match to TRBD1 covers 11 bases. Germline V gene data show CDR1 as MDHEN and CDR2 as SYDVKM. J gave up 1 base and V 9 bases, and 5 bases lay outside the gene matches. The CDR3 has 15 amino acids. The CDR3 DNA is TGTGCCAGTCGGGGACAGGGGGATTCTGGAAACACCATATATTTT. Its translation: CASRGQGDSGNTIYF. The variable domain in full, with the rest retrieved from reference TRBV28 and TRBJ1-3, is DVKVTQSSRYLVKRTGEKVFLECVQDMDHENMFWYRQDPGLGLRLIYFSYDVKMKEKGDIPEGYSVSREKKERFSLILESASTNQTSMYLCASRGQGDSGNTIYFGEGSWLTVV.

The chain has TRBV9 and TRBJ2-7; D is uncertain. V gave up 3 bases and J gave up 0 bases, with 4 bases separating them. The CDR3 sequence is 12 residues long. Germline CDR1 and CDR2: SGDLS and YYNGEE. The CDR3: CASSGRSYEQYF. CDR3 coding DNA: TGTGCCAGCAGCGGCCGCTCCTACGAGCAGTACTTC. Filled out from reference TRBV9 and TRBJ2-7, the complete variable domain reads DSGVTQTPKHLITATGQRVTLRCSPRSGDLSVYWYQQSLDQGLQFLIQYYNGEERAKGNILERFSAQQFPDLHSELNLSSLELGDSALYFCASSGRSYEQYFGPGTRLTVT.

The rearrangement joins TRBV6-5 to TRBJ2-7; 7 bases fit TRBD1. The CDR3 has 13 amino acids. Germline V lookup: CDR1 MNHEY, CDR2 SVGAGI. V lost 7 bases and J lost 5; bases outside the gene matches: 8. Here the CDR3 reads CASTLTGRDEQYF. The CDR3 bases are TGTGCCAGCACTCTGACAGGGCGGGACGAGCAGTACTTC.

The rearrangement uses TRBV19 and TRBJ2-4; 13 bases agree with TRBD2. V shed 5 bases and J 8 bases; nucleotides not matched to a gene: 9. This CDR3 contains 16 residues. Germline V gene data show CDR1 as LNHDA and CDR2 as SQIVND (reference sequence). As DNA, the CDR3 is TGTGCCAGTAGTGGAAGGACTAGCGGGAGTTCGGACATTCAGTACTTC. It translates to CASSGRTSGSSDIQYF.

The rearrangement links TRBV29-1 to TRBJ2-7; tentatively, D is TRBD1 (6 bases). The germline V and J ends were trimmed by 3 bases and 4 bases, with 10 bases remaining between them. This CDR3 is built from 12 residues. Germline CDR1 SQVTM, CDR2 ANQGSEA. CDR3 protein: CSVETTGYEQYF. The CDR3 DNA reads TGCAGCGTTGAGACGACAGGTTACGAGCAGTACTTC.

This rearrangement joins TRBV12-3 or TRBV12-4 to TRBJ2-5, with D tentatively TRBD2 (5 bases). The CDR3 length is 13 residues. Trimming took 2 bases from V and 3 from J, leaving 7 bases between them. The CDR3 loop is CASSLRREETQYF. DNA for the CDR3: TGTGCCAGCAGTTTAAGGCGGGAAGAGACCCAGTACTTC.

Here the CDR3 DNA reads TGTGCCAGCAGTACCGACAGGGGGCCCCTCTACGAGCAGTACTTC. This sequence encodes CASSTDRGPLYEQYF. The V gene is TRBV6-5, the J gene TRBJ2-7; TRBD1 matches at 10 bases. Per the germline V gene, CDR1 is MNHEY and CDR2 is SVGAGI. CDR3 length: 15 residues. J gave up 3 bases and V 5 bases, and 7 bases lay outside the gene matches.

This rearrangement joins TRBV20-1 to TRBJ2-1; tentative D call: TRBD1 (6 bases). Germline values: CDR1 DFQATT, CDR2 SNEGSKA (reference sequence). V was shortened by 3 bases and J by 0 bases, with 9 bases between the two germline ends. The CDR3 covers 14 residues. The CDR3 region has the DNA TGCAGTGCTAGTGGACAGAGCTCCTACAATGAGCAGTTCTTC. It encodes CSASGQSSYNEQFF.

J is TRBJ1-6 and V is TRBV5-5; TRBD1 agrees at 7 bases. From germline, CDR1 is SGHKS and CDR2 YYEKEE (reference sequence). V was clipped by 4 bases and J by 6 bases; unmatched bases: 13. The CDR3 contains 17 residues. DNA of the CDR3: TGTGCCAGCAGCGTAGGCCCCGGGACAGCGATTAATTCACCCCTCCACTTT. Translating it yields CASSVGPGTAINSPLHF.

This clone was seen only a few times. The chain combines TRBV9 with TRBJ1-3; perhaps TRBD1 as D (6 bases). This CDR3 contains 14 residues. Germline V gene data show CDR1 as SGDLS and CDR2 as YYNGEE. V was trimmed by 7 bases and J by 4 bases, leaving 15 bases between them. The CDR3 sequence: CASGRQAVGNTIYF. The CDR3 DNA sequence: TGTGCCAGCGGGAGACAGGCAGTGGGAAACACCATATATTTT.

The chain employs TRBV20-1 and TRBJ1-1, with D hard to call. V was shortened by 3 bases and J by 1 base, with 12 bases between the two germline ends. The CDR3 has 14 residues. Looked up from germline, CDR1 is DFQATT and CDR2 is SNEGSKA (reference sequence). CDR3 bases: TGCAGTGCTAGTGGAGGGTCCTGGAACACTGAAGCTTTCTTT. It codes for CSASGGSWNTEAFF.

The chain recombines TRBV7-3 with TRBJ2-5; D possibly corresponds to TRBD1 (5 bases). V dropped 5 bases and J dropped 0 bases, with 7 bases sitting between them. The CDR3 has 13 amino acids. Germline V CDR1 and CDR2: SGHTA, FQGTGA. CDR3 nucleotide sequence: TGTGCCAGCAGCCCAGGGTACCAAGAGACCCAGTACTTC. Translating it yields CASSPGYQETQYF.

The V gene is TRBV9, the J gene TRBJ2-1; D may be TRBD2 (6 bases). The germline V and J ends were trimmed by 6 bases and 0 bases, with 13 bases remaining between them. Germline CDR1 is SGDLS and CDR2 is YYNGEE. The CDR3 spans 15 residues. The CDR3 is CASNEAGSSYNEQFF. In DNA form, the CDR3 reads TGTGCCAGCAATGAAGCGGGCAGCTCCTACAATGAGCAGTTCTTC.

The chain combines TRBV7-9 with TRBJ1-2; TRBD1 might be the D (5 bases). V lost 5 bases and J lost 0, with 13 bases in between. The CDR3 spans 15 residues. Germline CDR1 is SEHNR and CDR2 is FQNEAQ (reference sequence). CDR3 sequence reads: CASSLVGLANYGYTF. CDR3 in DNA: TGTGCCAGCAGCCTCGTGGGGCTAGCTAACTATGGCTACACCTTC.